This TCR beta chain was sequenced for a study of Graves' ophthalmopathy and Graves' hyperthyroidism. Across the whole study: Samples of peripheral blood were obtained at initial diagnosis, prior to treatment of any kind. Study-wide findings and caveats: Sensitivity reached less than 71% and specificity about 72% when the model predicted ophthalmopathy progression.

Note on this clonotype: Its antigen is currently unknown.

Enrollment excluded any patients with other autoimmune diseases, uncontrolled infections, pregnancy or lactation. Scientists amplified the TCR beta CDR3 regions from RNA transcripts. RT-PCR in the first round used HTBI primers; a second-round multiplex PCR followed. TCRdb re-called the multiplex PCR reads through MiXCR, storing one row per CDR3 protein. This sample has around 660,000 distinct CDR3 sequences, with roughly 41% found just once. Looked up from germline, CDR1 is SGHNT and CDR2 is YENEEA. V lost 5 bases and J 0 bases, leaving 14 bases between the germline ends. The CDR3 has 17 amino acids. This clonotype originated in an adult man with Graves' ophthalmopathy. The gene calls are TRBV11-3 and TRBJ2-6; no firm D call. The sample consisted of peripheral blood. CDR3 sequence: CASSRATFLSGANVLTF. CDR3 coding DNA: TGTGCCAGCAGCCGAGCGACCTTCCTCTCTGGGGCCAACGTCCTGACTTTC.